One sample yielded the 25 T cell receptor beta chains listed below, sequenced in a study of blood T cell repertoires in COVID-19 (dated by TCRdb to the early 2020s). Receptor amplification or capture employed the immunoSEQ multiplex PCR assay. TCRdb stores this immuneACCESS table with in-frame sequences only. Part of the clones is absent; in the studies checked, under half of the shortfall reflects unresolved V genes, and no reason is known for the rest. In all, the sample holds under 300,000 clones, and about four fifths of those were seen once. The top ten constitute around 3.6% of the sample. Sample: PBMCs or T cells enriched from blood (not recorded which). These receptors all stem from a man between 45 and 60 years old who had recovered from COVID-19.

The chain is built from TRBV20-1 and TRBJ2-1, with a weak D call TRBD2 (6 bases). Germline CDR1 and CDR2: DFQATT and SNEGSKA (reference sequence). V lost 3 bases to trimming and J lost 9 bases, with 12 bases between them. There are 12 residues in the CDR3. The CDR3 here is CSASYGGGEQFF. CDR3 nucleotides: TGCAGTGCTAGTTACGGGGGAGGTGAGCAGTTCTTC.

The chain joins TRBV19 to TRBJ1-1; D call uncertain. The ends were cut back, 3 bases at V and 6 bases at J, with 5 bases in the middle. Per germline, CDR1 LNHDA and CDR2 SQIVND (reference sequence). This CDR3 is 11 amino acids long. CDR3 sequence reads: CASSILAEAFF. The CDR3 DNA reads TGTGCCAGTAGTATTCTCGCTGAAGCTTTCTTT.

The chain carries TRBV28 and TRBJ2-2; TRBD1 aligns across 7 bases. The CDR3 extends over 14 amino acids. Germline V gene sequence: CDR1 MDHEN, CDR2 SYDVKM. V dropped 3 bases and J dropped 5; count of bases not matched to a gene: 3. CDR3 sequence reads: CASSFTGVTGELFF. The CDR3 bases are TGTGCCAGCAGTTTCACAGGGGTTACCGGGGAGCTGTTTTTT.

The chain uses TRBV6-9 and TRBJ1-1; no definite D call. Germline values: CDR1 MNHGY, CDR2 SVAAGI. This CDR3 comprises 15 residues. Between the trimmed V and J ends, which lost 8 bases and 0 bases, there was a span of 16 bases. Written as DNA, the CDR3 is TGTGCCAGCTACGCCAGATCCTTCATGAACACTGAAGCTTTCTTT. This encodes CASYARSFMNTEAFF.

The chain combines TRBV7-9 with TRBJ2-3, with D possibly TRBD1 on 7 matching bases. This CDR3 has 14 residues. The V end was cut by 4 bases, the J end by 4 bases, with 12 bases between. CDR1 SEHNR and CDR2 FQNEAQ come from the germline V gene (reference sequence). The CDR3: CASSSGGGSDTQYF. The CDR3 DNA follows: TGTGCCAGCAGCTCAGGGGGAGGATCAGATACGCAGTATTTT. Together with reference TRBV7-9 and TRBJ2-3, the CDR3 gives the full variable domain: DTGVSQNPRHKITKRGQNVTFRCDPISEHNRLYWYRQTLGQGPEFLTYFQNEAQLEKSRLLSDRFSAERPKGSFSTLEIQRTEQGDSAMYLCASSSGGGSDTQYFGPGTRLTVL.

The CDR3 protein is CASGQRRDSPLHF. For the CDR3, the DNA is TGTGCCAGCGGACAGCGAAGGGATTCACCCCTCCACTTT. This chain links TRBV27 with TRBJ1-6; tentatively, D is TRBD1 (6 bases). CDR3 length: 13 amino acids. Germline CDR1 and CDR2: MNHEY and SMNVEV (reference sequence). V dropped 8 bases and J dropped 8 bases, with 13 bases sitting between them.

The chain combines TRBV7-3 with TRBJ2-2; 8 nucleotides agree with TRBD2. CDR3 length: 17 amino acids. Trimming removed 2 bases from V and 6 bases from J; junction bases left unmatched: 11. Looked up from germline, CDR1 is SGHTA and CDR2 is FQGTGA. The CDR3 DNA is TGTGCCAGCAGCTTATTTCGGCGGGAGGATTACCCCGGGGAGCTGTTTTTT. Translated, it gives CASSLFRREDYPGELFF.

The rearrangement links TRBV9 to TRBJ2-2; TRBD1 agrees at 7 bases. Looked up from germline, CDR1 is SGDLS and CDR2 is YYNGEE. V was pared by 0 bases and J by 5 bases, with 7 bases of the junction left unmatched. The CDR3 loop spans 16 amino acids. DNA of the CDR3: TGTGCCAGCAGCGTAGTGGCAGGGGGTCGTACCGGGGAGCTGTTTTTT. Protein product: CASSVVAGGRTGELFF.

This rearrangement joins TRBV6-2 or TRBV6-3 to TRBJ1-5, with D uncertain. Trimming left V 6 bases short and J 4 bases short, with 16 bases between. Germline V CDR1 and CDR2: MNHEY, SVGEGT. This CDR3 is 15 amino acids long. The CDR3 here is CASSPLLTGNQPQHF. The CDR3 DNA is TGTGCCAGCAGCCCCCTATTAACGGGAAATCAGCCCCAGCATTTT.

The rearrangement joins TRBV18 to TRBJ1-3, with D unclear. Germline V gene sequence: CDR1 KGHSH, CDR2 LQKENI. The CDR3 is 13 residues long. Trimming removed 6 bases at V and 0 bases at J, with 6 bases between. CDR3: CASSGASGNTIYF. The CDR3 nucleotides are TGTGCCAGCTCTGGAGCCTCTGGAAACACCATATATTTT.

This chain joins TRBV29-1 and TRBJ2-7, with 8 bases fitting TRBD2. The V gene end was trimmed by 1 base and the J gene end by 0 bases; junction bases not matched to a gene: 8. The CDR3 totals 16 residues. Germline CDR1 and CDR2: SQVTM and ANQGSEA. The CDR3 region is CSVEGVSGISSYEQYF. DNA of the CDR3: TGCAGCGTTGAAGGGGTTAGCGGGATAAGCTCCTACGAGCAGTACTTC.

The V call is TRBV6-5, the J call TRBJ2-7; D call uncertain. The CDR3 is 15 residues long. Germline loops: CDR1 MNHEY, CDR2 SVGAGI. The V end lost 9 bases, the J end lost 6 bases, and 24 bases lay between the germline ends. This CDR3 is CASTDTYEKKGEQYF. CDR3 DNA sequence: TGTGCCAGTACCGACACTTACGAAAAAAAAGGCGAGCAGTACTTC.

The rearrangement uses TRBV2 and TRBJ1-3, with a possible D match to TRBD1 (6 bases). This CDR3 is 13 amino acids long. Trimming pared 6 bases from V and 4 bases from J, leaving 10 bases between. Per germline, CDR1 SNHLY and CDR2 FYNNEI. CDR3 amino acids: CASSRGQGNTIYF. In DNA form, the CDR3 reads TGTGCCAGCAGCCGTGGACAGGGAAACACCATATATTTT. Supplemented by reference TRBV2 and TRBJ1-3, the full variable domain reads EPEVTQTPSHQVTQMGQEVILRCVPISNHLYFYWYRQILGQKVEFLVSFYNNEISEKSEIFDDQFSVERPDGSNFTLKIRSTKLEDSAMYFCASSRGQGNTIYFGEGSWLTVV.

CDR3 bases: TGCGCCAGCAGCCTGATAAACAGGTCTGAAGCTTTCTTT. It translates to CASSLINRSEAFF. The chain couples TRBV5-1 to TRBJ1-1, with D possibly TRBD1 on 5 matching bases. Germline V CDR1 and CDR2: SGHRS, YFSETQ. The CDR3 totals 13 residues. V lost 4 bases, J lost 6 bases, and 13 bases lay in between.

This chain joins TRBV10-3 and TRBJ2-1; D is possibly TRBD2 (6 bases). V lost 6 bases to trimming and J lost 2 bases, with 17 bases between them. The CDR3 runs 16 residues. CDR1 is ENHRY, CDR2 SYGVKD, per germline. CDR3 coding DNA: TGTGCCATCAGGCTTGGGGACGGGGGAGCCTACAATGAGCAGTTCTTC. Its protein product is CAIRLGDGGAYNEQFF.

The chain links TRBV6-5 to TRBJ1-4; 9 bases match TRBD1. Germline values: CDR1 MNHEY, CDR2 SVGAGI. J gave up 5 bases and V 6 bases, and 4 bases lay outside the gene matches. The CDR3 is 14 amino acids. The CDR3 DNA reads TGTGCCAGCAGGCGACAGGGGGGGAATGAAAAACTGTTTTTT. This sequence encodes CASRRQGGNEKLFF.

The CDR3 spells CASSHPQSGINEKLFF. CDR3 bases: TGCGCCAGCAGCCATCCCCAAAGCGGCATAAATGAAAAACTGTTTTTT. The chain combines TRBV4-3 with TRBJ1-4, with unresolved D. The CDR3 extends over 16 amino acids. With 3 bases removed from V and 5 bases from J, the gap between germline ends came to 16 bases. Per germline, CDR1 LGHNA and CDR2 YSLEER.

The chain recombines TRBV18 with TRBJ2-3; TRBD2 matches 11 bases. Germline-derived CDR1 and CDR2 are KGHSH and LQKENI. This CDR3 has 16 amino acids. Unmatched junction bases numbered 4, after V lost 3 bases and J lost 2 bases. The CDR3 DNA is TGTGCCAGCTCACCGCGACTAGCGGGACTCACAGATACGCAGTATTTT. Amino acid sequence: CASSPRLAGLTDTQYF.

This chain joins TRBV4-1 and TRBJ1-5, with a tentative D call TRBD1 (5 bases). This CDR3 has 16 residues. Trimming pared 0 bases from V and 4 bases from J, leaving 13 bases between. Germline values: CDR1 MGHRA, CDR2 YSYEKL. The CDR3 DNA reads TGCGCCAGCAGCCAAGATCTATCAGGGTCTAATCAGCCCCAGCATTTT. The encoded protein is CASSQDLSGSNQPQHF.

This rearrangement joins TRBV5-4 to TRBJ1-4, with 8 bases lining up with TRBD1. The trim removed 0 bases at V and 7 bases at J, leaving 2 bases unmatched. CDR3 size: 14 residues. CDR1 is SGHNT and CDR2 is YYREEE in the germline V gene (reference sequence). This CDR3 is CASSLDRGTEKLFF. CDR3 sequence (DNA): TGTGCCAGCAGCTTGGACAGGGGGACTGAAAAACTGTTTTTT.

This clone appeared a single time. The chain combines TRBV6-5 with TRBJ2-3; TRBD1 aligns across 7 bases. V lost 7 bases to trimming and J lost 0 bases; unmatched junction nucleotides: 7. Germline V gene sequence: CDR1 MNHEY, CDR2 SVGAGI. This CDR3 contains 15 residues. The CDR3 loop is CASTPQGPSTDTQYF. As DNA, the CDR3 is TGTGCCAGCACACCACAGGGGCCGAGCACAGATACGCAGTATTTT.

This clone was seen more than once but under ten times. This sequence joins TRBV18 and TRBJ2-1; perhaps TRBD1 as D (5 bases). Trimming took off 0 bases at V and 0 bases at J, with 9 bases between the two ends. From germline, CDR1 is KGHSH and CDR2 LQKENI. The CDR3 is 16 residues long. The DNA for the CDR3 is TGTGCCAGCTCACCACCAGCAGGGCTCTCCTACAATGAGCAGTTCTTC. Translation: CASSPPAGLSYNEQFF.

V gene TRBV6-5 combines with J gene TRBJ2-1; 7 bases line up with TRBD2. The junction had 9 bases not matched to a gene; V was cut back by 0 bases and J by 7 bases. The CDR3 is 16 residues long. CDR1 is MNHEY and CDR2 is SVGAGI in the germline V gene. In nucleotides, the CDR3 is TGTGCCAGCAGTTACTCCGCTAGCGGCCTTGTAAATGAGCAGTTCTTC. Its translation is CASSYSASGLVNEQFF.

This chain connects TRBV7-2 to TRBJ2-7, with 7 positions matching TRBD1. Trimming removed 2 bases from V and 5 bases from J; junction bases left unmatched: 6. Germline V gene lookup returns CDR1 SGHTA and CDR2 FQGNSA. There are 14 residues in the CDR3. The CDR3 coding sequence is TGTGCCAGCAGCTTAACAGGGGCGCGTGACGAGCAGTACTTC. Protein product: CASSLTGARDEQYF. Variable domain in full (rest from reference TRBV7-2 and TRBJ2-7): GAGVSQSPSNKVTEKGKDVELRCDPISGHTALYWYRQSLGQGLEFLIYFQGNSAPDKSGLPSDRFSAERTGGSVSTLTIQRTQQEDSAVYLCASSLTGARDEQYFGPGTRLTVT.

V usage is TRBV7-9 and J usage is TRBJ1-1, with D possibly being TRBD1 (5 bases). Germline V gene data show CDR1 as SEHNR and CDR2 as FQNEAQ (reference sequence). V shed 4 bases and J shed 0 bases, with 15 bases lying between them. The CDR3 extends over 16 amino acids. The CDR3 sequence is CASSSTAGSLNTEAFF. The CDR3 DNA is TGTGCCAGCAGCTCCACGGCAGGGTCCCTGAACACTGAAGCTTTCTTT. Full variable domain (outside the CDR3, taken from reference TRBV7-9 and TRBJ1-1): DTGVSQNPRHKITKRGQNVTFRCDPISEHNRLYWYRQTLGQGPEFLTYFQNEAQLEKSRLLSDRFSAERPKGSFSTLEIQRTEQGDSAMYLCASSSTAGSLNTEAFFGQGTRLTVV.